Presented here are 10 T cell receptor beta chains from one specimen sequenced in a study of T cell responses to AZD1222 COVID-19 vaccine. Sequenced by immunoSEQ multiplex PCR; TCRdb stores in-frame clones only, minus some. This sample has 55,000 to 60,000 clones, with approximately 85% found just once. Sequenced here: peripheral blood, sampled on day 0 of MenACWY control vaccination. The receptor source for this set is an adult in good health.

The chain recombines TRBV5-1 with TRBJ2-7; no clear D gene. Trimming shortened V by 4 bases and J by 3 bases, and 14 bases separated the two germline ends. There are 14 residues in the CDR3. The germline V gene has CDR1 SGHRS and CDR2 YFSETQ. The CDR3 bases are TGCGCCAGCAGCCCCCAGGATGTTATCTACGAGCAGTACTTC. This sequence encodes CASSPQDVIYEQYF.

CDR3 in amino acids: CASSLSGAGTEAFF. CDR3 DNA: TGTGCCAGCAGCTTATCAGGGGCGGGCACTGAAGCTTTCTTT. The rearrangement uses TRBV7-6 and TRBJ1-1, with D perhaps TRBD1 (6 bases). The CDR3 has 14 residues. Per germline, CDR1 SGHVS and CDR2 FNYEAQ. Trimming took 2 bases from V and 4 from J, leaving 11 bases between them.

The chain recombines TRBV28 with TRBJ2-2; 7 bases agree with TRBD2. This CDR3 contains 15 residues. Germline V lookup: CDR1 MDHEN, CDR2 SYDVKM. J lost 3 bases, V lost 4 bases, and 5 bases had no gene match. CDR3 nucleotide sequence: TGTGCCAGCAGTTACGGGACTACCTACACCGGGGAGCTGTTTTTT. Translating it yields CASSYGTTYTGELFF.

V gene TRBV6-2 or TRBV6-3 combines with J gene TRBJ2-5; 8 nucleotides agree with TRBD2. This CDR3 has 17 amino acids. Trimming removed 6 bases from V and 2 bases from J; junction bases left unmatched: 14. The germline V gene encodes CDR1 MNHEY and CDR2 SVGEGT. This CDR3 reads CASSGHFSSGLQETQYF. The CDR3 nucleotides read TGTGCCAGCAGCGGACACTTCTCTAGCGGGCTACAAGAGACCCAGTACTTC.

The V gene is TRBV21-1, the J gene TRBJ1-6; the table's D call, TRBD1, was not checked against the DNA. TRBV21-1 counts as a pseudogene. The CDR3 runs 16 residues. The CDR3 coding sequence is TGTGCCAGCAGCAAATTGGGACAGGGGGCAGGTTCACCCCTCCACTTT. Encoded protein: CASSKLGQGAGSPLHF.

The chain employs TRBV28 and TRBJ1-1, with D unclear. Trimming cost V 3 bases and J 14 bases, with 13 bases left between them. There are 11 residues in the CDR3. The germline V gene encodes CDR1 MDHEN and CDR2 SYDVKM. In DNA form, the CDR3 reads TGTGCCAGCAGTTTGGGCCGGGATCCATTCTTT. Its protein product is CASSLGRDPFF.

The chain employs TRBV28 and TRBJ1-1, with 7 bases identical to TRBD1. J was trimmed by 2 bases and V by 7 bases; bases with no gene match: 4. The CDR3 spans 13 residues. CDR1 and CDR2 from the germline V gene are MDHEN and SYDVKM. In DNA form, the CDR3 reads TGTGCCAGCATATCAGGGGGAAACACTGAAGCTTTCTTT. Translated, it gives CASISGGNTEAFF.

This CDR3 is CASLGLAGGNTGELFF. The CDR3 nucleotides are TGTGCCAGTTTGGGACTAGCGGGAGGGAACACCGGGGAGCTGTTTTTT. V usage is TRBV2 and J usage is TRBJ2-2; 15 bases agree with TRBD2. The germline V gene has CDR1 SNHLY and CDR2 FYNNEI. This CDR3 comprises 16 residues. Germline trimming cut 9 bases from V and 1 base from J; bases unmatched to any gene: 3.

The chain couples TRBV7-2 to TRBJ2-1, with TRBD2 matching 14 bases. V shed 3 bases, J shed 4 bases, and the junction held 5 bases outside the gene matches. The length of the CDR3 is 17 residues. Germline CDR1 reads SGHTA; CDR2 reads FQGNSA. CDR3 region: CASSFTGLAGVYNEQFF. The CDR3, as DNA: TGTGCCAGCAGCTTCACGGGACTAGCGGGAGTTTACAATGAGCAGTTCTTC.

V is TRBV3-1 (or the pseudogene TRBV3-2) and J is TRBJ1-4, with a weak D call TRBD1 (6 bases). Looked up from germline, CDR1 is LGHDT and CDR2 is YNNKEL (reference sequence). This CDR3 spans 17 amino acids. Trimming left V 1 base short and J 0 bases short, with 12 bases between. The CDR3 sequence is CASSQGDGTSTNEKLFF. CDR3 DNA: TGTGCCAGCAGCCAAGGAGATGGGACATCAACTAATGAAAAACTGTTTTTT.